Listed here are 17 T cell receptor beta chains from one sample, sequenced in a study of blood T cells in healthy people across ages. Through a sample-barcoded 5' primer and a J-beta primer mix, a second PCR was run for roughly 6 to 11 cycles. Using its own MiXCR run on the 5' RACE reads, TCRdb lists one record per CDR3 protein. The table has fewer than 900,000 distinct CDR3 sequences, roughly 50% seen once. Input material: blood. Receptors originate from a woman in her sixties in good health.

This chain uses TRBV27 with TRBJ2-3; D is perhaps TRBD2 (6 bases). CDR3 length: 14 residues. Germline CDR1 reads MNHEY; CDR2 reads SMNVEV (reference sequence). V dropped 8 bases and J dropped 2 bases, with 14 bases sitting between them. CDR3 sequence (DNA): TGTGCCAGCGGATTTTCTAGCGCCACAGATACGCAGTATTTT. Residues: CASGFSSATDTQYF.

V is TRBV4-2 and J is TRBJ1-1; possible D gene TRBD1, 5 bases. Germline CDR1 LGHNA, CDR2 YNFKEQ. This CDR3 has 14 residues. The V end lost 1 base, the J end lost 5 bases, and 11 bases lay between the germline ends. CDR3 region: CASSQVRAGTEAFF. For the CDR3, the DNA is TGTGCCAGCAGCCAAGTCAGGGCCGGGACTGAAGCTTTCTTT.

This clonotype has ten or more counts. Since a much larger clone is just one base distant, this may be a read error. This chain connects TRBV7-8 to TRBJ2-7; TRBD1 agrees at 7 bases. Germline loops: CDR1 SGHVS, CDR2 FQNEAQ. The CDR3 has 13 amino acids. Trimming removed 5 bases from V and 4 bases from J; junction bases left unmatched: 5. The CDR3 loop reads CASSGGQAYEQYF. CDR3 DNA: TGTGCCAGCAGCGGAGGACAGGCTTACGAGCAGTACTTC.

The chain joins TRBV5-6 to TRBJ2-1; 9 positions agree with TRBD2. Germline V gene sequence: CDR1 SGHDT, CDR2 YYEEEE. The CDR3 covers 21 residues. The V and J ends lost 0 bases and 2 bases, in that order; junction bases with no gene match: 18. The CDR3 loop is CASSLGPPPLSGSETYNEQFF. The DNA of the CDR3 is TGTGCCAGCAGCTTGGGGCCCCCCCCACTTAGCGGGAGTGAGACCTACAATGAGCAGTTCTTC.

V usage is TRBV20-1 and J usage is TRBJ2-5; D call uncertain. The DNA end is a closer match to TRBJ2-7, so the J assignment may be wrong. CDR1 and CDR2 (germline): DFQATT, SNEGSKA (reference sequence). The CDR3 length is 13 residues. The CDR3 here is CSASKDNAYEQYF. CDR3 sequence (DNA): TGCAGTGCGTCTAAGGATAACGCCTACGAGCAGTACTTC.

This chain connects TRBV6-1 to TRBJ1-2; 8 bases are shared with TRBD1. The V gene end was trimmed by 6 bases and the J gene end by 0 bases; junction bases not matched to a gene: 3. This CDR3 is 14 amino acids long. Per the germline V gene, CDR1 is MNHNS and CDR2 is SASEGT. CDR3 sequence: CASRRQGTNYGYTF. The CDR3 coding sequence is TGTGCCAGCAGGCGACAGGGGACTAACTATGGCTACACCTTC.

The chain combines TRBV7-2 with TRBJ2-1; D possibly corresponds to TRBD1 (5 bases). CDR1 is SGHTA and CDR2 is FQGNSA in the germline V gene. The CDR3 sequence is 14 residues long. V gave up 5 bases and J gave up 8 bases, with 16 bases separating them. CDR3 DNA sequence: TGTGCCAGCAGCCCACAGGCCGAATACGATGAGCAGTTCTTC. The encoded protein is CASSPQAEYDEQFF.

This sequence joins TRBV9 and TRBJ2-7; weak D call: TRBD1 (6 bases). CDR3 length equals 13 residues. Germline CDR1 reads SGDLS; CDR2 reads YYNGEE. V lost 3 bases, J lost 5 bases, and 12 bases lay in between. The CDR3 sequence: CASSGGGPDEQYF. The CDR3 DNA reads TGTGCCAGCAGCGGAGGGGGACCGGACGAGCAGTACTTC.

The J gene is TRBJ2-3, the V gene TRBV7-2, with D perhaps TRBD1 or TRBD2 (6 bases each). This CDR3 contains 14 residues. CDR1 and CDR2 from the germline V gene are SGHTA and FQGNSA. Trimming shortened V by 0 bases and J by 6 bases, and 10 bases separated the two germline ends. The CDR3 nucleotides read TGTGCCAGCAGCTTAGCGCGAGGGGGGGATACGCAGTATTTT. This sequence encodes CASSLARGGDTQYF. Variable domain in full (rest from reference TRBV7-2 and TRBJ2-3): GAGVSQSPSNKVTEKGKDVELRCDPISGHTALYWYRQSLGQGLEFLIYFQGNSAPDKSGLPSDRFSAERTGGSVSTLTIQRTQQEDSAVYLCASSLARGGDTQYFGPGTRLTVL.

CDR3 sequence: CSLAGVQETQYF. The CDR3 DNA sequence: TGCAGCCTAGCGGGAGTACAAGAGACCCAGTACTTC. J is TRBJ2-5 and V is TRBV20-1, with 10 nucleotides matching TRBD2. In germline, CDR1 is DFQATT, CDR2 SNEGSKA (reference sequence). This CDR3 is 12 amino acids long.

The CDR3 sequence: CAITDRGDTDTQYF. Written as DNA, the CDR3 is TGTGCCATCACCGACAGGGGGGACACAGATACGCAGTATTTT. The chain carries TRBV10-3 and TRBJ2-3, with 9 positions matching TRBD1. The germline CDR1 and CDR2 sequences are ENHRY and SYGVKD. V shed 7 bases and J 2 bases; nucleotides not matched to a gene: 4. The CDR3 is 14 amino acids.

Ten or more counts support this clonotype. V gene TRBV4-2 combines with J gene TRBJ2-5, with 8 bases aligning to TRBD1. This CDR3 region has 16 residues. Germline values: CDR1 LGHNA, CDR2 YNFKEQ. V was pared by 1 base and J by 4 bases, with 8 bases of the junction left unmatched. The CDR3, as DNA: TGTGCCAGCAGCCAAGGCGCCGGACAGGGAGGAGAGACCCAGTACTTC. Protein sequence: CASSQGAGQGGETQYF.

The rearrangement uses TRBV24-1 and TRBJ2-1; D is possibly TRBD1 (6 bases). The CDR3 covers 14 residues. Germline values: CDR1 KGHDR, CDR2 SFDVKD. V gave up 1 base and J gave up 6 bases, with 9 bases separating them. For the CDR3, the DNA is TGTGCCACCAGTGATTTCGCAGGGGTCAATGAGCAGTTCTTC. Amino acid sequence: CATSDFAGVNEQFF.

The rearrangement links TRBV9 to TRBJ2-6, with 7 nucleotides matching TRBD2. J was trimmed by 3 bases and V by 0 bases; bases with no gene match: 3. Germline-derived CDR1 and CDR2 are SGDLS and YYNGEE. This CDR3 is 16 amino acids long. The CDR3, as DNA: TGTGCCAGCAGCGTAGAGGGGAGGGGTGGGGCCAACGTCCTGACTTTC. Its translation is CASSVEGRGGANVLTF. The full variable domain, in which reference TRBV9 and TRBJ2-6 provide the parts outside the CDR3, is DSGVTQTPKHLITATGQRVTLRCSPRSGDLSVYWYQQSLDQGLQFLIQYYNGEERAKGNILERFSAQQFPDLHSELNLSSLELGDSALYFCASSVEGRGGANVLTFGAGSRLTVL.

This clonotype was recorded a few times. This sequence joins TRBV7-3 and TRBJ2-1; 9 nucleotides match TRBD2. CDR3 length: 15 residues. The germline CDR1 and CDR2 sequences are SGHTA and FQGTGA. The V gene end was trimmed by 2 bases and the J gene end by 4 bases; junction bases not matched to a gene: 3. The CDR3 DNA follows: TGTGCCAGCAGCTTACAGACTAGCGGATACAATGAGCAGTTCTTC. It codes for CASSLQTSGYNEQFF. The whole variable domain, remainder taken from reference TRBV7-3 and TRBJ2-1, is GAGVSQTPSNKVTEKGKYVELRCDPISGHTALYWYRQSLGQGPEFLIYFQGTGAADDSGLPNDRFFAVRPEGSVSTLKIQRTERGDSAVYLCASSLQTSGYNEQFFGPGTRLTVL.

This clonotype was recorded at least ten times. V and J are TRBV12-3 or TRBV12-4 and TRBJ1-5; maybe TRBD1 (5 bases). The CDR3 consists of 14 residues. Trimming took off 6 bases at V and 4 bases at J, with 13 bases between the two ends. The CDR3 region is CASRPGHLNQPQHF. In DNA form, the CDR3 reads TGTGCCAGCAGACCTGGACACCTTAATCAGCCCCAGCATTTT.

The rearrangement uses TRBV24-1 and TRBJ2-1; 10 bases are shared with TRBD2. The germline V gene encodes CDR1 KGHDR and CDR2 SFDVKD. The CDR3 spans 16 residues. J lost 4 bases, V lost 4 bases, and 6 bases had no gene match. The CDR3 here is CATSDSSGGIYNEQFF. The CDR3 DNA is TGTGCCACCAGTGACTCTAGCGGGGGTATTTACAATGAGCAGTTCTTC.